Listed here is a single TCR beta chain. This entry comes from a study of blood T cell repertoires in COVID-19. The wider study: Samples came from the United States, Italy and Spain, spanning acute and convalescent COVID-19.

Original methodology: Scientists estimated how many nucleated cells there were by amplifying reference gene primers. Only in-frame clones appear in the TCRdb table, and some are missing; sequencing was by immunoSEQ multiplex PCR. The D gene and trimming were derived from the DNA, and the V and J assignments and clone size from that table. The sample contains around 400,000 clones, roughly nine tenths of which appear only once. This sequence was found in a woman aged 40-49 years who had been exposed to COVID-19. The source material was PBMCs or T cells enriched from blood (not recorded which).

The CDR3 spells CATSGWVGDSNYGYTF. CDR3 nucleotide sequence: TGTGCCACCAGTGGCTGGGTGGGGGACTCGAACTATGGCTACACCTTC. V and J are TRBV24-1 and TRBJ1-2; possible D gene TRBD1, 5 bases. Germline values: CDR1 KGHDR, CDR2 SFDVKD. The CDR3 runs to 16 residues. Trimming left V 5 bases short and J 2 bases short, with 17 bases between.